This T cell receptor beta chain was obtained from a study of cytomegalovirus exposure and HLA in healthy donors. Produced via immunoSEQ multiplex PCR; TCRdb's table is partial and in-frame only. The table records about 240,000 clones, approximately 83% of them present only once. To note about this clone: Its antigen is unidentified.

Study-level findings and limits: Through in vitro validation, a few CMV-associated chains were shown to be specific for CMV antigens. As was reported, the classifier diagnosed cytomegalovirus status with high specificity and sensitivity.

The sequence was collected from a woman in her 30s in good health and CMV-seropositive. Sequencing used PBMCs.

This CDR3 reads CASRLGQVNTEAFF. The CDR3 bases are TGTGCCAGCAGACTCGGACAGGTGAACACTGAAGCTTTCTTT. V usage is TRBV2 and J usage is TRBJ1-1, with TRBD1 identical over 7 bases. This CDR3 has 14 amino acids. With V trimmed by 6 bases and J by 0 bases, 4 bases remained unmatched. Germline V gives CDR1 SNHLY, CDR2 FYNNEI.